Following are 9 T cell receptor beta chains from one sample sequenced in a study of T cells after yellow fever vaccination. Via MiXCR, TCRdb re-called the 5' RACE reads, giving one row per CDR3 protein. The sample records a few hundred thousand distinct CDR3 sequences, roughly 20% being singletons. The starting material was PBMCs, obtained before the yellow fever booster vaccination. These TCRs come from a young man who received the YFV17D yellow fever vaccine.

This clonotype was recorded a few times. The V call is TRBV20-1, the J call TRBJ2-1; D gene ambiguous. With 0 bases removed from V and 0 bases from J, the gap between germline ends came to 18 bases. This CDR3 has 18 residues. CDR1 DFQATT and CDR2 SNEGSKA come from the germline V gene (reference sequence). CDR3 nucleotide sequence: TGCAGTGCTAGAGATCGACATTCGCCTCAGAGCTCCTACAATGAGCAGTTCTTC. Its translation: CSARDRHSPQSSYNEQFF.

The CDR3 DNA follows: TGTGCCAGCAGCCTATCGACAGGGTTCGAGGGCTACACCTTC. Protein sequence: CASSLSTGFEGYTF. The V call is TRBV11-2, the J call TRBJ1-2; 7 nucleotides agree with TRBD1. This CDR3 region has 14 residues. From germline, CDR1 is SGHAT and CDR2 FQNNGV. Germline trimming cut 5 bases from V and 8 bases from J; bases unmatched to any gene: 11.

This clonotype was detected a few times. The J gene is TRBJ2-7, the V gene TRBV6-2 or TRBV6-3, with no clear D. CDR1 and CDR2 from the germline V gene are MNHEY and SVGEGT. V gave up 8 bases and J gave up 3 bases, with 20 bases separating them. CDR3 length: 15 residues. CDR3 protein: CASSPPGASNYEQYV. In DNA, the CDR3 is TGTGCCAGCTCCCCCCCGGGCGCCAGCAACTACGAGCAGTACGTC.

The V and J genes are TRBV4-3 and TRBJ2-1; unclear D gene. Per germline, CDR1 LGHNA and CDR2 YSLEER. The CDR3 has 9 amino acids. V dropped 10 bases and J dropped 6 bases, with 4 bases sitting between them. The DNA of the CDR3 is TGCGCCAACGGCAATGAGCAGTTCTTC. Protein product: CANGNEQFF.

J is TRBJ2-2 and V is TRBV5-1; 7 bases align to TRBD1. This CDR3 contains 17 residues. Germline lookup yields CDR1 SGHRS and CDR2 YFSETQ. Unmatched junction bases numbered 8, after V lost 1 base and J lost 2 bases. The CDR3 loop is CASSLSPGTVNTGELFF. Here the CDR3 DNA reads TGCGCCAGCAGCTTGTCGCCCGGGACAGTCAACACCGGGGAGCTGTTTTTT.

This clonotype was counted between two and nine times. The V gene is TRBV6-5, the J gene TRBJ2-2, with a possible D match to TRBD2 (5 bases). Looked up from germline, CDR1 is MNHEY and CDR2 is SVGAGI. The CDR3 length is 13 residues. Trimming removed 4 bases from V and 8 bases from J, with 11 bases in between. The CDR3 loop reads CASSSTGWGELFF. In DNA, the CDR3 is TGTGCCAGCAGTTCCACGGGGTGGGGGGAGCTGTTTTTT.

V is TRBV20-1 and J is TRBJ2-3; 8 nucleotides agree with TRBD1. Germline V gives CDR1 DFQATT, CDR2 SNEGSKA (reference sequence). J gave up 1 base and V 5 bases, and 5 bases lay outside the gene matches. This CDR3 spans 14 amino acids. This CDR3 is CSAEGQDRTDTQYF. The CDR3 DNA is TGCAGTGCTGAGGGACAGGACCGCACAGATACGCAGTATTTT.

The table lists this clonotype with a few counts. The V call is TRBV6-5, the J call TRBJ1-1; D might be TRBD1 (6 bases). V dropped 7 bases and J dropped 8 bases, with 20 bases sitting between them. CDR3 length: 14 amino acids. In germline, CDR1 is MNHEY, CDR2 SVGAGI. The CDR3 nucleotides read TGTGCCAGCAATCAACTCACAGGGAGAGCCGAAGCTTTCTTT. Residues: CASNQLTGRAEAFF.

The chain joins TRBV24-1 to TRBJ1-2; the D gene is possibly TRBD1 (6 bases). The CDR3 contains 14 residues. The germline V gene encodes CDR1 KGHDR and CDR2 SFDVKD. The ends were cut back, 4 bases at V and 8 bases at J, with 16 bases in the middle. This CDR3 reads CATSDPGAWRGYTF. CDR3 nucleotide sequence: TGTGCCACCAGTGACCCAGGGGCTTGGCGCGGCTACACCTTC.